This T cell receptor beta chain is from a study of molecular identifiers for immune sequencing clone quantification (dated by TCRdb to between 2018 and 2020). Study-level background: For a replicate experiment, RNA from about 20,000 or 100,000 naive CD8 T cells was divided into five aliquots, of which four were sequenced. This methods study benchmarked molecular-identifier clustering-based TCR repertoire sequencing (MIDCIRS) and TCR RNA copy counting, using CD8 T cells to do so. Overall results and qualifications from the work: A single cell's worth of spiked-in Jurkat TCR RNA was reported detectable even among 750,000 to 1,000,000 naive CD8 T cells. Spiked-in Jurkat TCR RNA (approximately eleven copies' worth), which is not part of the donor repertoire, was contained in the naive libraries. The sizes of highly expanded clones could end up underestimated when identical TCR molecules share a barcode. When barcode sub-clustering was left out, chimeric consensus sequences inflated TCR diversity, with chimeras reaching as high as 47%. Modeling gave roughly 2.9 recovered TCR RNA copies per cell versus 8 to 10 by digital PCR, implying roughly 28% capture efficiency. In CMV-specific effector cells, over 99% of molecules were held by clones above 20 RNA copies, whereas under 1% of molecules were held by such clones in naive cells.

The receptor library was made with PCR. This sample was sequenced with a NextSeq 500. Bulk TCR libraries were prepared as previously described, using TCR primers listed in Table S5. Total RNA was purified with the Qiagen AllPrep DNA/RNA kit. Before analysis, reads from multiple sequencing runs of one library were combined. On the study's bioinformatics: Reads were retained only if their TCR constant sequence matched exactly, and those retained reads were trimmed to 150 nt and grouped according to their 12-nt molecular barcodes. Reads in each barcode group were sub-clustered using a 15% Levenshtein threshold, and a quality-weighted consensus sequence was built for each RNA molecule. Non-functional sequences were discarded, and so were lower-count sequences lying one edit away from another sequence. On the basis of fitting two negative binomial distributions, barcode sub-clusters with fewer than 20% of the maximum read count were discarded. Through fastp at Q25 and MiXCR, TCRdb rebuilt clones from the public reads, retaining in-frame beta chains. Entries that share a CDR3 protein sequence are merged under the most common genes and DNA. TCRdb, not the authors, supplied the V and J calls. The sample table holds some 97,000 distinct CDR3 sequences, of which about 24% were seen once. In total, the top ten clones hold about 0.99% of the sample.

The CDR3 has 11 amino acids, counting the end cysteine and phenylalanine. CDR3 DNA is the only sequence kept; it has 33 bases, read in frame from the first base. Sequences SEHNR (CDR1) and FQNEAQ (CDR2) are obtained from the germline V gene (reference sequence). Libraries of naive CD8 T cells were generated from around 20,000 to 1,000,000 sorted cells, with 10%, 30% or 50% of the purified RNA used. Naive CD8 T cells were FACS-sorted as CD8+CD4-CCR7+CD45RA+ on a BD FACSAria II into RLT Plus buffer. To test detection sensitivity, Jurkat RNA equivalent to approximately nine TCR copies was spiked into samples of about 18,000-1,000,000 naive CD8 T cells. CD8 T cells were enriched using RosetteSep CD8+ T Cell Enrichment Cocktail and Ficoll-Paque, and the enriched cells then underwent ACK red cell lysis. This clonotype was observed a few times. The antigen it recognizes is unknown. Sequence at one end of the junction differs from germline and may be a read error.

Sequencing used naive CD8+ T cells from blood, with Jurkat cell RNA spiked in. The cell subset or site label on this specimen signifies: FACS-sorted CD8+CD4-CCR7+CD45RA+ naive T cells. The chain is encoded by TRBV7-9 joined to TRBJ2-7; no confident D gene assignment can be made. This TCR was sampled from a human donor in good health. Some libraries in this study had Jurkat cell RNA spiked in. The CDR3 loop reads CASSLGSPPVF. The DNA reads TGTGCCAGCAGCTTGGGCAGCCCCCCCGTGTTC.